This T cell receptor beta chain was recovered during a study of CD8 T cells in ankylosing spondylitis. Study observations and caveats: From matched ankylosing spondylitis synovial fluid, disease-linked clones were reportedly recovered at significantly enriched levels.

To note about this clonotype: Its antigen is as yet unknown. A much bigger clone sits one base away, suggesting this may be a read error.

TCRdb re-derived calls from the 5' RACE reads in MiXCR, one entry per CDR3 protein. This table holds 250,000 to 400,000 distinct CDR3 sequences, approximately 10% found once. This TCR derives from a female donor with ankylosing spondylitis or in good health (not recorded which). Sequences were obtained from blood, either unsorted or a sorted T cell fraction (not recorded which).

CDR3 amino acids: CASSFVAGTNEQFF. CDR3 nucleotides: TGTGCCAGCAGCTTCGTAGCGGGGACCAATGAGCAGTTCTTC. The chain couples TRBV5-6 to TRBJ2-1; 8 nucleotides align to TRBD2. The germline V gene has CDR1 SGHDT and CDR2 YYEEEE. CDR3 length equals 14 residues. The V and J ends lost 2 bases and 6 bases, in that order; junction bases with no gene match: 4.